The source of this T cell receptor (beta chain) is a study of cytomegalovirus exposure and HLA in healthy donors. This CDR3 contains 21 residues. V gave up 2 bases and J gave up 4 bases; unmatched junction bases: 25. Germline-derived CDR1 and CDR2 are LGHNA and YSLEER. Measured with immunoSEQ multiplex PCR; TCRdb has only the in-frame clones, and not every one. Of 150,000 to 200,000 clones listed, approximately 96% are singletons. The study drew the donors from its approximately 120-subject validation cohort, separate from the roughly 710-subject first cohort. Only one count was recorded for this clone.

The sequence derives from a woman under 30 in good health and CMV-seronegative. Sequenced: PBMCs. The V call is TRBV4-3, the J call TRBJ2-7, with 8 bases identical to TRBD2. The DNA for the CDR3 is TGCGCCAGCAGCCAACCCCTCCCGACTAGCGAACCTCACCATAAATTTTACGAGCAGTACTTC. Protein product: CASSQPLPTSEPHHKFYEQYF.